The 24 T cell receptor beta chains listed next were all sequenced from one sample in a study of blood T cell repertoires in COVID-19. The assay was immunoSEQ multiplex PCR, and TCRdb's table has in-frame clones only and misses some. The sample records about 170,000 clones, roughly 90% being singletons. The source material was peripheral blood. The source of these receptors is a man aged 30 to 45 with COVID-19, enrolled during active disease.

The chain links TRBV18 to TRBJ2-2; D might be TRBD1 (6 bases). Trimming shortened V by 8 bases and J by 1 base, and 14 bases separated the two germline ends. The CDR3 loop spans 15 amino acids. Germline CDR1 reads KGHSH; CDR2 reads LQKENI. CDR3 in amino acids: CASASQGLNTGELFF. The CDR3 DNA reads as TGTGCCAGCGCGTCACAGGGATTGAACACCGGGGAGCTGTTTTTT.

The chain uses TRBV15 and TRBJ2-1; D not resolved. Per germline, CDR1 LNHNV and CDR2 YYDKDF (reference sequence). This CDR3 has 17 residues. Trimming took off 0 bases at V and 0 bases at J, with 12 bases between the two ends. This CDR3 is CATSRDLAASSYNEQFF. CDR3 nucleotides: TGTGCCACCAGCAGAGATTTAGCAGCTAGCTCCTACAATGAGCAGTTCTTC.

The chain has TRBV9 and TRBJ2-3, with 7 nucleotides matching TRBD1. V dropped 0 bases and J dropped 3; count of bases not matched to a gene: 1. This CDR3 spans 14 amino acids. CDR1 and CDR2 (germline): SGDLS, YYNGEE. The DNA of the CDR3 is TGTGCCAGCAGCGTAGACAGGGGAACAGATACGCAGTATTTT. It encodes CASSVDRGTDTQYF.

The CDR3 bases are TGTGCCAGCAGCTTGCCCCCTAGCGGGATTTTTAATGAGCAGTTCTTC. This translates into CASSLPPSGIFNEQFF. The rearrangement uses TRBV5-6 and TRBJ2-1, with TRBD2 matching over 9 bases. V gave up 1 base and J gave up 7 bases; unmatched junction bases: 9. The CDR3 contains 16 residues. CDR1 is SGHDT and CDR2 is YYEEEE in the germline V gene.

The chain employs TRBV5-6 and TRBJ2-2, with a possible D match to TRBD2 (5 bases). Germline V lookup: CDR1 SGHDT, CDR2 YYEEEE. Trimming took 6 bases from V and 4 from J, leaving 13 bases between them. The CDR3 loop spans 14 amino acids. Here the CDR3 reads CASTGLFITGELFF. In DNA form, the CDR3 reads TGTGCCAGCACCGGACTCTTTATCACCGGGGAGCTGTTTTTT.

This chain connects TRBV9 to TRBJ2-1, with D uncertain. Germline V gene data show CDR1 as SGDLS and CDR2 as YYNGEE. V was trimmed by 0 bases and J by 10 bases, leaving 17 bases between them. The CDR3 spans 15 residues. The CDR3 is CASSVEAIRLAEQFF. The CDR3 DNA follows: TGTGCCAGCAGCGTAGAGGCTATCCGGTTAGCAGAGCAGTTCTTC.

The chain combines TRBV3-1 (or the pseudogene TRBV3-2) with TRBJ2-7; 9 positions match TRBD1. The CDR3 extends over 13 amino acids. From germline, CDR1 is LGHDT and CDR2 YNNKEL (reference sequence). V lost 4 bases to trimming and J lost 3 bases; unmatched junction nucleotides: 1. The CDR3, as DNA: TGTGCCAGCAGCCTGGGACAGGGCTACGAGCAGTACTTC. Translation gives CASSLGQGYEQYF.

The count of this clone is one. For the CDR3, the DNA is TGTGCCAGCAGCTTGGGGCTTTACACCGGGGAGCTGTTTTTT. The encoded protein is CASSLGLYTGELFF. The chain uses TRBV5-5 and TRBJ2-2; no clear D. The germline V and J ends were trimmed by 0 bases and 3 bases, with 6 bases remaining between them. CDR1 is SGHKS, CDR2 YYEKEE, per germline (reference sequence). There are 14 residues in the CDR3.

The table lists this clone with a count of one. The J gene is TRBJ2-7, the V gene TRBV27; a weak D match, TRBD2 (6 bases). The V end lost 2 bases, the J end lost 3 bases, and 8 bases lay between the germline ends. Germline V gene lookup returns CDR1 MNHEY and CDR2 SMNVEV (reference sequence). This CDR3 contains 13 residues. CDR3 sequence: CASSLGTRYEQYF. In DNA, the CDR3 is TGTGCCAGCAGTTTAGGGACTCGCTACGAGCAGTACTTC.

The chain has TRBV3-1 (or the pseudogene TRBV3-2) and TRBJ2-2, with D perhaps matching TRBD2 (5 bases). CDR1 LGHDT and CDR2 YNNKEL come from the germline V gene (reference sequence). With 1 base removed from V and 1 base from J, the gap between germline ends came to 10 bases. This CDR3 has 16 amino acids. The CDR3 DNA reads TGTGCCAGCAGCCAAGTTTACGGGGAGAACACCGGGGAGCTGTTTTTT. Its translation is CASSQVYGENTGELFF.

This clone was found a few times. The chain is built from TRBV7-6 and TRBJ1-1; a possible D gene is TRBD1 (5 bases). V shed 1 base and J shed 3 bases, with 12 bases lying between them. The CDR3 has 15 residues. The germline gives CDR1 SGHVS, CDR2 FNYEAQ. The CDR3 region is CASSLVPGSDTEAFF. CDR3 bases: TGTGCCAGCAGCTTAGTGCCAGGGTCGGACACTGAAGCTTTCTTT. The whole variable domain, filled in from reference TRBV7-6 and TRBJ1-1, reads GAGVSQSPRYKVTKRGQDVALRCDPISGHVSLYWYRQALGQGPEFLTYFNYEAQQDKSGLPNDRFSAERPEGSISTLTIQRTEQRDSAMYRCASSLVPGSDTEAFFGQGTRLTVV.

The CDR3 coding sequence is TGTGCCAGCAGGGAGACAGGGTCCTACACTGAAGCTTTCTTT. Translated: CASRETGSYTEAFF. V gene TRBV6-6 combines with J gene TRBJ1-1; 7 nucleotides align to TRBD1. Losses at the gene ends were 6 bases for V and 3 bases for J; bases not matched to a gene: 7. This CDR3 is 14 amino acids long. CDR1 MNHNY and CDR2 SVGAGI come from the germline V gene (reference sequence).

The CDR3 DNA sequence: TGTGCCAGCAGCTCACACAGGGGGCGGCTTAAATACGAGCAGTACTTC. As protein: CASSSHRGRLKYEQYF. The chain links TRBV11-2 to TRBJ2-7; 9 bases agree with TRBD1. This CDR3 has 16 amino acids. V shed 4 bases, J shed 4 bases, and the junction held 11 bases outside the gene matches. Germline V gene lookup returns CDR1 SGHAT and CDR2 FQNNGV.

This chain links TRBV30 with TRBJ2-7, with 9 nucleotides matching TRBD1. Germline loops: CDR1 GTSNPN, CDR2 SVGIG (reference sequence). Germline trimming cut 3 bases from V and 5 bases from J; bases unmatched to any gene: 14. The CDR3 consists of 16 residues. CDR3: CAWSPDSGTGQNEQYF. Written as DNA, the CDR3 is TGTGCCTGGAGCCCGGACTCCGGGACAGGGCAAAACGAGCAGTACTTC.

CDR3 amino acids: CASRALGGNEKLFF. CDR3 DNA: TGTGCCAGCAGGGCCCTGGGGGGGAATGAAAAACTGTTTTTT. The chain has TRBV6-1 and TRBJ1-4, with D possibly TRBD1 on 5 matching bases. This CDR3 comprises 14 residues. The V end was cut by 6 bases, the J end by 5 bases, with 13 bases between. Looked up from germline, CDR1 is MNHNS and CDR2 is SASEGT.

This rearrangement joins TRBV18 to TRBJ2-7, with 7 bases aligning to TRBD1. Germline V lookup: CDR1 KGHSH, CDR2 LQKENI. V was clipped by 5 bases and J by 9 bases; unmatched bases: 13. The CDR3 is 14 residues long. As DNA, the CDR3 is TGTGCCAGCTCAGACGTAGGGACAGCAGGAGGGCAGTACTTC. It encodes CASSDVGTAGGQYF.

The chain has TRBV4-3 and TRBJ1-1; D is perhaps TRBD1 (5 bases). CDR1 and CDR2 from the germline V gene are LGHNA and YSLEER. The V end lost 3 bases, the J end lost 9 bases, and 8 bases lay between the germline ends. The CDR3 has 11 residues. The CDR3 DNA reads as TGCGCCAGCAGCCAGGGGGGGAAAGCTTTCTTT. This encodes CASSQGGKAFF.

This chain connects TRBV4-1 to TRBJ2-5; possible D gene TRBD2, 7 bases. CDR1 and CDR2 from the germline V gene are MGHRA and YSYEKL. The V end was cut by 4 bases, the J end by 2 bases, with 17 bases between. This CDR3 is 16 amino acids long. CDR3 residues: CASSPLGEGEQETQYF. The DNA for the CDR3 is TGCGCCAGCAGCCCCCTTGGGGAGGGGGAGCAAGAGACCCAGTACTTC.

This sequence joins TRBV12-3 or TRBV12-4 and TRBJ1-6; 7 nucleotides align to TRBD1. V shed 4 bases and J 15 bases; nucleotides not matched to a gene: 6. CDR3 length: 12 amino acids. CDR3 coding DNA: TGTGCCAGCAGTTCGGGACAGAGAAGCCTCCACTTT. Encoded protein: CASSSGQRSLHF.

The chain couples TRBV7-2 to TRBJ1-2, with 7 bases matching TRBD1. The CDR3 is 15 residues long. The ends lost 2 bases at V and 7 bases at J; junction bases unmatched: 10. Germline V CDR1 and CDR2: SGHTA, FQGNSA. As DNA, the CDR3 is TGTGCCAGCAGCTTAATTCAGGGGGGCGTTGGTGGCTACACCTTC. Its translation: CASSLIQGGVGGYTF.

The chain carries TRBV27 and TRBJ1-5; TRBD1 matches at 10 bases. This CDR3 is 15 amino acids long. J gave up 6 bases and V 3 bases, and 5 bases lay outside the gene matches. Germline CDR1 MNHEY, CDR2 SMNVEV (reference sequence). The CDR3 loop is CASSLTGTGVQPQHF. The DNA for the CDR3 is TGTGCCAGCAGTTTGACCGGGACAGGGGTTCAGCCCCAGCATTTT.

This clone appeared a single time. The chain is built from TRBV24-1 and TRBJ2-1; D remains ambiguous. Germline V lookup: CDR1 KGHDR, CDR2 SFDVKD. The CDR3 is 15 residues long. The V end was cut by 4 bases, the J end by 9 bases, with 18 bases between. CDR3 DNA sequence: TGTGCCACCAGTGACGACTCGGGTGGATCCGCTGAGCAGTTCTTC. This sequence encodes CATSDDSGGSAEQFF.

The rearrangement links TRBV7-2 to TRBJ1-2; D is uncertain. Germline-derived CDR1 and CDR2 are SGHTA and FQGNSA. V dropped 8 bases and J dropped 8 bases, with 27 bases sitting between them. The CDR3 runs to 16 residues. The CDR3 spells CASDLLVGLGSRGYTF. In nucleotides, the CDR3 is TGTGCCAGCGACCTACTAGTGGGGTTGGGGTCGCGGGGCTACACCTTC.

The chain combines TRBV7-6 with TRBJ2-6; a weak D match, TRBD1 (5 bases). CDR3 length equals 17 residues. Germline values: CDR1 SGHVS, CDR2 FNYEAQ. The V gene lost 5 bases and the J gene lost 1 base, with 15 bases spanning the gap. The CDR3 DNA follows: TGTGCCAGCAGCCCCCGGACACTCAGTTCTGGGGCCAACGTCCTGACTTTC. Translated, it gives CASSPRTLSSGANVLTF.